This TCR beta chain is from a study of cytomegalovirus exposure and HLA in healthy donors. Here immunoSEQ multiplex PCR was the method, and the copy in TCRdb shows in-frame clones only, minus some. The data contain roughly 270,000 clones, roughly 90% of them seen just once; the ten biggest clones take up 0.92%. Germline V CDR1 and CDR2: MNHEY, SVGAGI. J lost 3 bases, V lost 7 bases, and 2 bases had no gene match. The CDR3 covers 12 residues. Sequenced input: PBMCs. This sequence joins TRBV6-5 and TRBJ2-7; the match to TRBD2 covers 8 bases. This clonotype was obtained from a woman in her late teens or twenties in good health and CMV-seronegative. CDR3 sequence (DNA): TGTGCCAGCAATGCGGGAGGCTACGAGCAGTACTTC. It is translated as CASNAGGYEQYF.